Given below is one T cell receptor beta chain in context. Trimming cost V 5 bases and J 4 bases, with 6 bases left between them. CDR3 length: 12 amino acids. Germline CDR1 and CDR2: MNHEY and SMNVEV (reference sequence). This entry comes from a study of technical replicates of blood from a handful of donors. Only in-frame clones appear in the TCRdb table, and some are missing; sequencing was by immunoSEQ multiplex PCR. The sample has more than 65,000 clones, 90% to 95% seen once. The sample consisted of T cells isolated from PBMCs. V and J are TRBV27 and TRBJ2-1; D is unclear. This sequence was found in a human donor in good health. In DNA form, the CDR3 reads TGTGCCAGCAGTCCACAGTACAATGAGCAGTTCTTC. Protein: CASSPQYNEQFF.